The clone carrying this TCR beta chain appeared many times. The data stem from a study of neurological immune-mediated disorders. Time point given: technical triplicate 3. The starting material, 2 million PBMCs stored at -80 C, gave rise to the unsorted libraries. With 8 bases removed from V and 4 bases from J, the gap between germline ends came to 15 bases. Germline CDR1 and CDR2: MNHNS and SASEGT. The CDR3 has 14 amino acids. Template-switch 5'RACE cDNA synthesis added a 10-nucleotide unique molecular identifier. TCRdb independently ran MiXCR on the 5' RACE reads; one entry per CDR3 protein. The sample lists about 42,000 distinct CDR3 sequences; about 22% were seen once.

Sequenced sample: PBMCs. V usage is TRBV6-1 and J usage is TRBJ1-5; D uncertain. The source of this sequence is a man in his sixties with HTLV-1-associated myelopathy (HAM/TSP). This chain's CDR3 is CASGSAGWNQPQHF. In nucleotides, the CDR3 is TGTGCCAGCGGATCCGCGGGGTGGAATCAGCCCCAGCATTTT.